This record covers a single TCR beta chain. Original processing notes: The assay estimated nucleated cells by amplifying reference gene primers. Profiled with immunoSEQ multiplex PCR; TCRdb holds only in-frame clones, not every one. For V, J and clone size, that table is used; D and trimming come from the DNA. The profile shows 250,000 to 300,000 clones, approximately 86% of them singletons. The data stem from a study of blood T cell repertoires in COVID-19. The wider study: Collection of acute and convalescent COVID-19 samples took place in the United States, Italy and Spain. PBMCs, B-cell-depleted T cells, or T cells provided the cDNA or gDNA that made up the material.

This CDR3 region has 15 residues. Trimming removed 6 bases from V and 7 bases from J, with 17 bases in between. Germline CDR1 and CDR2: SGHKS and YYEKEE (reference sequence). The sequencing sample was made of peripheral blood. The chain combines TRBV5-5 with TRBJ1-6; TRBD1 might be the D (5 bases). The clonotype originates from a man aged 30-40 years with active or convalescent COVID-19. The CDR3 bases are TGTGCCAGCACCGCGGCGGGGGTTACAAATTCACCCCTCCACTTT. Its translation is CASTAAGVTNSPLHF.